The text below deals with one T cell receptor beta chain. Its antigen remains unknown. This CDR3 spans 15 amino acids. With V trimmed by 2 bases and J by 8 bases, 9 bases remained unmatched. CDR1 and CDR2 (germline): SGHTA, FQGTGA. This sample is part of a study of T cell repertoires in cytomegalovirus infection. MiXCR, run by TCRdb on the reads, gives a single entry per CDR3 protein. This table has some 480,000 distinct CDR3 sequences, roughly 34% appearing once. The source of this sequence is a human donor in good health (CMV status not recorded). Some clones in this sample may be carry-over from other donors' samples. Sequencing was performed on cultured PBMCs, taken from culture after CMV antigen stimulation. This chain joins TRBV7-3 and TRBJ2-1, with 7 bases that match TRBD2. The CDR3 DNA reads TGTGCCAGCAGCTTAGGTCGCGGGAGACGGGATGAGCAGTTCTTC. Its protein is CASSLGRGRRDEQFF.